The 11 T cell receptor beta chains below come from one sample, sequenced in a study of T cells after yellow fever vaccination. Each CDR3 protein is one row after TCRdb ran MiXCR on the 5' RACE reads. This table holds 140,000 to 150,000 distinct CDR3 sequences, 6.6% found once. Material: CD4+ T cells sorted from PBMCs, obtained 10 days after the yellow fever booster vaccination. These receptors came from a man aged 25-45 years who received the YFV17D yellow fever vaccine.

A word on this clonotype: A much larger clone differs from this one at a single base, so this may be a read error. The rearrangement links TRBV5-4 to TRBJ2-3, with D uncertain. The CDR3 loop spans 12 amino acids. Germline V lookup: CDR1 SGHNT, CDR2 YYREEE (reference sequence). The CDR3 loop reads CASSQSTDTHYF. The DNA for the CDR3 is TGTGCCAGCAGTCAGAGCACAGATACGCATTATTTT. The whole variable domain, filled in from reference TRBV5-4 and TRBJ2-3, reads ETGVTQSPTHLIKTRGQQVTLRCSSQSGHNTVSWYQQALGQGPQFIFQYYREEENGRGNFPPRFSGLQFPNYSSELNVNALELDDSALYLCASSQSTDTHYFGPGTRLTVL.

This clonotype was seen many times. The chain combines TRBV7-3 with TRBJ2-3, with D perhaps TRBD1 (5 bases). The CDR3 is made up of 13 amino acids. Germline V gives CDR1 SGHTA, CDR2 FQGTGA. Deletions cut 1 base from V and 6 bases from J, with 8 bases between. Here the CDR3 reads CASSLSHRDTQYF. CDR3 sequence (DNA): TGTGCCAGCAGCTTAAGCCACAGGGATACGCAGTATTTT.

This rearrangement joins TRBV7-2 to TRBJ1-6; D is unclear. CDR3 size: 12 residues. CDR1 is SGHTA and CDR2 is FQGNSA in the germline V gene. V lost 6 bases, J lost 6 bases, and 6 bases lay in between. The CDR3 here is CASSTGNSPLHF. CDR3 DNA: TGTGCCAGCAGTACGGGTAATTCACCCCTCCACTTT.

This clonotype was detected ten times or more. This chain joins TRBV7-8 and TRBJ2-2, with 10 bases aligning to TRBD1. CDR1 and CDR2 from the germline V gene are SGHVS and FQNEAQ. The V gene end was trimmed by 5 bases and the J gene end by 7 bases; junction bases not matched to a gene: 10. This CDR3 comprises 16 residues. Written as DNA, the CDR3 is TGTGCCAGCAGCCAAATGACAGGGGGCCATCTCGGGGAGCTGTTTTTT. Translating gives CASSQMTGGHLGELFF.

The rearrangement uses TRBV28 and TRBJ2-3, with D unresolved. The CDR3 consists of 12 residues. Germline V gene lookup returns CDR1 MDHEN and CDR2 SYDVKM. V was pared by 1 base and J by 6 bases, with 5 bases between. CDR3 sequence (DNA): TGTGCCAGCAGTTTATTCGGGGATACGCAGTATTTT. This translates into CASSLFGDTQYF. Filled out from reference TRBV28 and TRBJ2-3, the complete variable domain reads DVKVTQSSRYLVKRTGEKVFLECVQDMDHENMFWYRQDPGLGLRLIYFSYDVKMKEKGDIPEGYSVSREKKERFSLILESASTNQTSMYLCASSLFGDTQYFGPGTRLTVL.

This clonotype was counted only a few times. This sequence joins TRBV7-6 and TRBJ1-4; 7 positions agree with TRBD1. J was trimmed by 6 bases and V by 1 base; bases with no gene match: 5. The germline CDR1 and CDR2 sequences are SGHVS and FNYEAQ. The CDR3 covers 15 residues. CDR3: CASSLGTGFDEKLFF. The CDR3 region has the DNA TGTGCCAGCAGCTTAGGGACAGGATTCGATGAAAAACTGTTTTTT.

There are many counts of this clonotype. V gene TRBV12-3 or TRBV12-4 combines with J gene TRBJ2-5; 9 bases match TRBD1. This CDR3 comprises 15 residues. With 7 bases clipped from V and 5 bases from J, the junction kept 11 bases outside the gene matches. For the CDR3, the DNA is TGTGCCAGCACTTCCGGGACAGGGAGTCGGGAGACCCAGTACTTC. As protein: CASTSGTGSRETQYF.

The V and J genes are TRBV19 and TRBJ2-1, with 8 bases lining up with TRBD2. V was pared by 6 bases and J by 1 base, with 5 bases of the junction left unmatched. Germline V gives CDR1 LNHDA, CDR2 SQIVND (reference sequence). The CDR3 contains 15 residues. In DNA, the CDR3 is TGTGCCAGTAGGCCCCAGCGGGAGTCCTACAATGAGCAGTTCTTC. Protein product: CASRPQRESYNEQFF.

Many counts were recorded for this clonotype. The chain uses TRBV29-1 and TRBJ2-5, with unresolved D. This CDR3 comprises 11 residues. Germline V CDR1 and CDR2: SQVTM, ANQGSEA. V was trimmed by 7 bases and J by 3 bases, leaving 9 bases between them. CDR3 sequence reads: CSASREETQYF. DNA for the CDR3: TGCAGCGCGAGTCGAGAAGAGACCCAGTACTTC.

The CDR3 here is CASSRSGFLAKNIQYF. As DNA, the CDR3 is TGTGCCAGCAGCCGTAGCGGTTTTTTAGCCAAAAACATTCAGTACTTC. This chain connects TRBV7-2 to TRBJ2-4, with TRBD2 as a possible D gene (6 bases). Trimming took 5 bases from V and 0 from J, leaving 14 bases between them. CDR3 length: 16 residues. The germline V gene encodes CDR1 SGHTA and CDR2 FQGNSA.

This clonotype has a count of ten or more. V and J are TRBV3-1 and TRBJ1-1; 7 positions agree with TRBD1. Germline assignment: CDR1 LGHDT and CDR2 YNNKEL (reference sequence). The CDR3 loop spans 14 amino acids. The junction had 9 bases not matched to a gene; V was cut back by 3 bases and J by 8 bases. The CDR3 here is CASSQRGQGAEAFF. DNA for the CDR3: TGTGCCAGCAGCCAGAGGGGGCAGGGAGCGGAAGCTTTCTTT.